This T cell receptor beta chain was retrieved from a study of blood T cell repertoires in COVID-19. Study at large: Nucleic acid was either cDNA or gDNA, and it came from T cells, B-cell-depleted T cells, or PBMCs.

Authors' processing steps: It was from reference gene primer amplification that nucleated cell counts were estimated. Libraries were prepared by immunoSEQ multiplex PCR; TCRdb keeps only in-frame clonotypes and omits some of them. V and J calls plus clone size are reproduced from that table; the DNA served to infer D and trimming. The table records roughly 330,000 clones, over 75% of them present only once. V was clipped by 1 base and J by 8 bases, with 18 bases between them. The CDR3 has 15 amino acids. The germline CDR1 and CDR2 sequences are LGHDT and YNNKEL (reference sequence). The recovered donors of Cohort 3 showed two negative PCRs, clearance, or symptom resolution.

The TCR comes from a woman aged 25 to 39 who had recovered from COVID-19. The specimen sequenced was PBMCs or T cells enriched from blood (not recorded which). The rearrangement links TRBV3-1 (or the pseudogene TRBV3-2) to TRBJ2-7, with a possible D match to TRBD1 (6 bases). The CDR3 DNA follows: TGTGCCAGCAGCCAAGTGCCGGACAGAGAGCTTAAGCAGTACTTC. Protein: CASSQVPDRELKQYF.